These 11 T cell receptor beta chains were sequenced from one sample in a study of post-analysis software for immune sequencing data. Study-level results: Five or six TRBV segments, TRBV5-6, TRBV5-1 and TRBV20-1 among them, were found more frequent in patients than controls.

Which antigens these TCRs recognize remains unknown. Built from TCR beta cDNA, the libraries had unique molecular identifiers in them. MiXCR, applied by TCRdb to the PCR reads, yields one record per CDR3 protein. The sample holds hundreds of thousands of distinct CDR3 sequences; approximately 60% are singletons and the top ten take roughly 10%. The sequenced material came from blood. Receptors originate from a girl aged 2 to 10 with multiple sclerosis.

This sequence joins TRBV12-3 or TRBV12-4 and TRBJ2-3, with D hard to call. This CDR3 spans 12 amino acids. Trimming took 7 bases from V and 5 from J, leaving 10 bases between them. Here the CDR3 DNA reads TGTGCCAGCAAGTCGGCGGAAGATACGCAGTATTTT. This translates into CASKSAEDTQYF.

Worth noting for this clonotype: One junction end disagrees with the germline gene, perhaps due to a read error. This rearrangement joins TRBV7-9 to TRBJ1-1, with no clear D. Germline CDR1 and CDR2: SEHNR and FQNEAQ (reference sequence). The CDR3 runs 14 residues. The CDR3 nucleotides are TGTGTCAGCAGCTTAGAAGGTCAGAACACTGAAGCTTTCTTT. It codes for CVSSLEGQNTEAFF.

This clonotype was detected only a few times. The DNA of the CDR3 is TGTGCCAGCCACGATCCAGGTCTTTCCACTGAAGCTTTCTTT. It is translated as CASHDPGLSTEAFF. The rearrangement joins TRBV6-2 or TRBV6-3 to TRBJ1-1; D gene uncertain. The CDR3 runs 14 residues. V lost 8 bases to trimming and J lost 4 bases, with 17 bases between them. Germline CDR1 MNHEY, CDR2 SVGEGT.

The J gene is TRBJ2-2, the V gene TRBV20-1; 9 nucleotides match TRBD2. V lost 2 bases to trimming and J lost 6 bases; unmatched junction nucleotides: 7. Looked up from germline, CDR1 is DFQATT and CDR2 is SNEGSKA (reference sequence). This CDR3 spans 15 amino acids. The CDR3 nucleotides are TGCAGTGCTAGACTAGGGACTAGCCCCGCCGGGGAGCTGTTTTTT. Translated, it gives CSARLGTSPAGELFF.

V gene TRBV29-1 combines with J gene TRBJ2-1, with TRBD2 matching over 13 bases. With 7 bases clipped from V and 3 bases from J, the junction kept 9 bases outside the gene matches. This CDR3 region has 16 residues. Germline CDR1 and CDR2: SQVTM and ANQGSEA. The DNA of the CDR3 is TGCAGCGCCACCGGGACTAGCGGGGCCGTCTACAATGAGCAGTTCTTC. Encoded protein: CSATGTSGAVYNEQFF.

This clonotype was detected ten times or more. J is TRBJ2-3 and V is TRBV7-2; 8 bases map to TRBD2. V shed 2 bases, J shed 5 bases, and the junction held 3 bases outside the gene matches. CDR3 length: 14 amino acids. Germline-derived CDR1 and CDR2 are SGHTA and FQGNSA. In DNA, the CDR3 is TGTGCCAGCAGCTTAAGCCGGGGGGGAGATACGCAGTATTTT. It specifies CASSLSRGGDTQYF. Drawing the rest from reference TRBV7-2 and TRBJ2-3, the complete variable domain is GAGVSQSPSNKVTEKGKDVELRCDPISGHTALYWYRQSLGQGLEFLIYFQGNSAPDKSGLPSDRFSAERTGGSVSTLTIQRTQQEDSAVYLCASSLSRGGDTQYFGPGTRLTVL.

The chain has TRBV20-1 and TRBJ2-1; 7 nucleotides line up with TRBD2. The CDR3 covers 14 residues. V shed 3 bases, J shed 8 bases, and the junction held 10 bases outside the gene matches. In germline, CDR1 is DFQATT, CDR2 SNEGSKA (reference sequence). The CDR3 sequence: CSARGLPEMDEQFF. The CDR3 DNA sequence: TGCAGTGCTAGGGGACTACCGGAGATGGATGAGCAGTTCTTC.

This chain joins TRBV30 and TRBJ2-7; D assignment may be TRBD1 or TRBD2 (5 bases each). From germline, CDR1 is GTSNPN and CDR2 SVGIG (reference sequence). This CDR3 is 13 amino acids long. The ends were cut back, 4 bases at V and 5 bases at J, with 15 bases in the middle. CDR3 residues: CAWTVGGSDEQYF. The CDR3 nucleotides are TGTGCCTGGACTGTTGGGGGTAGCGACGAGCAGTACTTC.

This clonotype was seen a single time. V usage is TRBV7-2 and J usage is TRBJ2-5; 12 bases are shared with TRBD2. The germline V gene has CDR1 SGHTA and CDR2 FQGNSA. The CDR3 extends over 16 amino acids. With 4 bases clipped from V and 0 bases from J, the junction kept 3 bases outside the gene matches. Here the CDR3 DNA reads TGTGCCAGCAGCTGGACTAGCGGGATGTACCAAGAGACCCAGTACTTC. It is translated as CASSWTSGMYQETQYF.

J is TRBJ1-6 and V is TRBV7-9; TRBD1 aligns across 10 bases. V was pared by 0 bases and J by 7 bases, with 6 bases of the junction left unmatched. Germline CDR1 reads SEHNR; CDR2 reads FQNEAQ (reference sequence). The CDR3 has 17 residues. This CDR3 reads CASSLAIGQGGNSPLHF. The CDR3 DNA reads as TGTGCCAGCAGCTTAGCGATTGGACAGGGGGGGAATTCACCCCTCCACTTT.

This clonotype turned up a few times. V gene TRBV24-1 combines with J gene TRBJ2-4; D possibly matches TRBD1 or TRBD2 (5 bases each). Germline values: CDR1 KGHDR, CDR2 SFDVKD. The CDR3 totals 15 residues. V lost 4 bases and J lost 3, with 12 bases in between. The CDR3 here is CATSEARDGKNIQYF. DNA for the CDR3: TGTGCCACCAGTGAGGCCCGGGACGGCAAAAACATTCAGTACTTC.